Below, one T cell receptor beta chain is given with its context. It lacks a known antigen. No base-level quality is on record; no much larger clone is a single base apart. High-throughput TCR beta sequencing profiled peripheral blood CD8+ and CD4+ T cells from healthy donors, Susac syndrome patients and multiple sclerosis patients. Healthy donors were age- and sex-matched controls. Bulk CD8+ and CD4+ T cells were purified magnetically by negative isolation, whereas CD8+ TEMRA cells were enriched by FACS. Blood was drawn into EDTA tubes, processed within 24 hours, and PBMCs were isolated by density gradient centrifugation. PBMCs destined for TCR sequencing were cryopreserved in liquid nitrogen and later thawed in a 37 °C water bath. Purity of sorted or isolated CD4+, CD8+ and CD8+ TEMRA cells was at least 90%. This entry is derived from a study of CD8 T cells in Susac syndrome (dated by TCRdb to about 2019). At the level of the whole study: Repertoire sequencing was used to test whether CD8+ T cell activation and differentiation in Susac syndrome was antigen driven.

Here V drops 4 bases and J drops 6 bases, and the junction holds 10 bases not matched to any gene. The CDR3 runs 15 residues from the cysteine to the phenylalanine. Of the read, only the CDR3 DNA is kept; its 45 bases are in frame from base 1. From a lookup of the germline V gene, CDR1 and CDR2 are SQVTM and ANQGSEA. The paper's findings and limits, for the study overall: The number of individuals in the TCR sequencing and HLA analysis was acknowledged as relatively small.

RNA was extracted using the RNeasy kit, and about 0.5 to 1 microgram was reverse transcribed with random hexamers. The immunoSEQ multiplex PCR assay, which covers 54 Vbeta and 13 Jbeta segments, was used to amplify TCR beta CDR3 regions. PCR amplification bias was corrected using a synthetic template baseline for primer optimization and computational correction. The authors processed their data as follows. Reads were assigned to V, D and J genes according to IMGT and analyzed in immunoSEQ Analyzer, with only productive sequences retained. Clonality was calculated as one minus the Shannon entropy normalized by log2 of the number of productive unique sequences. For each patient and control, public and private clones were evaluated among the 100 most prevalent clones. Clones were defined as Susac-specific if absent from the healthy and MS cohorts, from over a thousand published viral clones and from other ImmuneACCESS disease sequences. In-frame beta chains were kept once TCRdb had trimmed the public reads at Q25 with fastp and called clones with MiXCR. Each CDR3 protein appears once, grouped with its most common genes and DNA. The V and J calls here are based on TCRdb, not the publication. Counted in this sample were 150,000 to 200,000 distinct CDR3 sequences; around 96% of them appeared once. 0.11% to 0.15% of the sample belongs to the ten largest clones.

The sequence derives from a human donor in good health. The rearranged segments are TRBV29-1 and TRBJ2-1, with 9 junctional bases fitting TRBD1. The sample was CD4+ T cells from PBMCs. The CDR3 has the sequence CSVALGTGTSNEQFF. The base sequence is TGCAGCGTTGCGTTGGGGACAGGGACATCCAATGAGCAGTTCTTC.